This T cell receptor beta chain came from a study of shared clonotypes between healthy human individuals. On the study more broadly: Plates per donor: three CD4 naive, three CD4 memory, two CD8 naive, one CD8 memory.

Broader study findings: Naive subsets, compared against memory subsets, generally had larger estimated richness values.

CDR1 is MNHEY, CDR2 SMNVEV, per germline (reference sequence). Trimming cost V 7 bases and J 2 bases, with 17 bases left between them. The CDR3 length is 15 residues. A note on this clone: Its antigen is not known.

Repertoires were generated with immunoSEQ multiplex PCR, while TCRdb's copy carries only in-frame clones and drops some. Of approximately 2.1 million clones listed, 90% to 95% were seen once; the top ten hold around 0.4%. Every donor, a Caucasian adult, lived in Nashville, Tennessee. CD45RA-negative memory and CD45RA+ naive subsets were split from the CD4+ cells. Material: naive CD4+ T cells from PBMCs. Documented subset: CD45RA+ positively selected. The V call is TRBV27, the J call TRBJ1-1; unclear D gene. The receptor was isolated from a man aged 18 to 29 in good health. Some clones in this sample may be carry-over from other donors' samples. Written as DNA, the CDR3 is TGTGCCAGCAATCAAAACCCGGGTCCCAACACTGAAGCTTTCTTT. Protein product: CASNQNPGPNTEAFF.